A selection of T cell receptor beta chains follows, all from one sample in a study of T-cell memory formation after mild COVID-19. TCRdb reanalysed the 5' RACE reads using MiXCR and keeps one entry per CDR3 protein. The data contain about 200,000 distinct CDR3 sequences, 9% to 10% of them singletons. The sample taken for sequencing was PBMCs or a T cell subset sorted from them (not recorded which). All receptors come from a man aged 18 to 30 who had mild COVID-19 (a few samples of this study predate the infection). Cell type and time point are not known. Each CDR3 is given without its conserved first and last residue. Each record gives: clone size, V gene, CDR3 protein. The listing skips clone size in some rows; elsewhere it reads once, few, many or a size class.

many TRBV7-6 ASSLSGFGNNEQF
. TRBV4-1 ASSPRFGAEDKQY
. TRBV30 AWSPVDRGISPQH
few TRBV4-3 ASSQDMRGQETQY
many TRBV6-2/TRBV6-3 ASRLAGAGNTGELF
. TRBV28 ASTGGLGNQPQH
few TRBV11-2 ASGTGGAYEQY
. TRBV11-3 ASSVGQGSGNTIY
. TRBV20-1 SAVAGANVLT
. TRBV6-6 ASSGGLNQPQH
few TRBV6-4 ASSARLAGGFNEQF
. TRBV6-5 ASSPTGGSSYGYT
. TRBV5-1 ASSFGRGNRGGYT
. TRBV3-1 ASSQSELYNEQF
. TRBV29-1 SVGQIRGAYEQY
. TRBV5-1 DSSFLAHNEQF
many TRBV4-3 ASSLSLGPYQPQH
many TRBV12-3/TRBV12-4 ASSLSLFSAF
. TRBV3-1 ASSQVVSGETQY
few TRBV13 ASSSYDRGTEAF
few TRBV5-1 ASSTDGTLGFIDTQY
few TRBV6-1 ASRAILQGLGEETQY
. TRBV24-1 ATSDHRAGVNQPQH
. TRBV6-6 ASSYSKDAGDKDNEQF
many TRBV7-2 ASSYTEAF
many TRBV4-1 ASSLGQPLFYNEQF
. TRBV12-3/TRBV12-4 ASSLRAVNEKLF
few TRBV11-2 ASRHRQGAGGELF
few TRBV4-2 ASSQVGRGGGYEQF
few TRBV15 ATSRDTGVSTEAF
. TRBV6-5 ASRGYLGDGYT
few TRBV3-1 ASSQESSGVYNEQF